This T cell receptor beta chain is from a study of blood T cell repertoires in COVID-19. Study in general: Acute and convalescent COVID-19 specimens originated in the United States, Italy and Spain. PBMCs, B-cell-depleted T cells, or T cells provided the cDNA or gDNA that made up the material.

V was clipped by 5 bases and J by 0 bases; unmatched bases: 4. This CDR3 region has 15 residues. Germline loops: CDR1 KGHSH, CDR2 LQKENI. Original processing notes: Reference gene primer amplification yielded estimated nucleated cell counts. This table comes from immunoSEQ multiplex PCR, and its TCRdb copy is limited to in-frame clones, with some not included. The V and J calls and clone size come from that table; D and trimming were worked out from the DNA. The table shows around 56,000 clones, with about 93% occurring only once. Sequenced sample: peripheral blood. The receptor comes from a man older than 75 with acute or convalescent COVID-19. The chain carries TRBV18 and TRBJ2-7; TRBD1 agrees at 10 bases. The CDR3, as DNA: TGTGCCAGCTCAGTGGGACAGGGGAGCTCCTACGAGCAGTACTTC. Its protein is CASSVGQGSSYEQYF.